This paragraph covers one TCR beta chain sequence. The data are from a study of T cells in tuberculosis. Study context: A South African cohort included IGRA-negative adolescents, latently infected IGRA-positive adolescents and adults with active tuberculosis.

The assay was immunoSEQ multiplex PCR, and TCRdb's table has in-frame clones only and misses some. The sample shows 28,000 or so clones, about 90% of them seen only once. Adolescents were screened for latent TB by skin test and IGRA. CDR3 size: 14 residues. Germline CDR1 is MNHNY and CDR2 is SVGAGI (reference sequence). With 4 bases clipped from V and 4 bases from J, the junction kept 6 bases outside the gene matches. The source of this sequence is a donor aged 10-30 years with latent tuberculosis or without tuberculosis infection. V and J are TRBV6-6 and TRBJ2-7, with 8 bases aligning to TRBD2. Source material: PBMCs. This CDR3 reads CASSSHGGAYEQYF. The CDR3 DNA is TGTGCCAGCAGTTCTCACGGGGGGGCTTACGAGCAGTACTTC.